The 11 T cell receptor beta chains presented below share a single source sample, sequenced in a study of blood T cells in healthy people across ages. Through a sample-barcoded 5' primer and a J-beta primer mix, a second PCR was run for roughly 6 to 12 cycles. TCRdb re-analysed the 5' RACE reads in MiXCR, keeping a single row per CDR3 protein. This sample has 600,000 or so distinct CDR3 sequences, with more than 45% found just once. Sequenced: blood. These receptors were obtained from a man older than 75 in good health.

On this clonotype itself: This may come from a read error, since a much larger clone is one base off. The chain uses TRBV7-3 and TRBJ2-7, with a tentative D call TRBD2 (6 bases). This CDR3 is built from 13 residues. Per the germline V gene, CDR1 is SGHTA and CDR2 is FQGTGA. Trimming removed 5 bases from V and 8 bases from J, with 16 bases in between. The CDR3 DNA sequence: TGTGCCAGCAGCCCAAAGTTGGGGGGACAGCAGTACTTC. It specifies CASSPKLGGQQYF.

This clonotype has just a few counts. The chain employs TRBV11-1 and TRBJ2-3, with 11 bases identical to TRBD2. This CDR3 has 16 residues. Germline CDR1 and CDR2: SGHAT and FQDESV (reference sequence). The V gene end was trimmed by 1 base and the J gene end by 2 bases; junction bases not matched to a gene: 2. This CDR3 reads CASSLGLAGITDTQYF. The CDR3 DNA follows: TGTGCCAGCAGCTTAGGACTAGCGGGGATCACAGATACGCAGTATTTT.

This clonotype occurred many times. The gene calls are TRBV11-2 and TRBJ2-1, with D unresolved. The germline V gene has CDR1 SGHAT and CDR2 FQNNGV. The CDR3 extends over 12 amino acids. V lost 0 bases, J lost 7 bases, and 4 bases lay in between. The CDR3 nucleotides are TGTGCCAGCAGCTTAGATAGGAATGAGCAGTTCTTC. The encoded protein is CASSLDRNEQFF.

This clonotype was counted only a few times. The genes are TRBV6-6 and TRBJ2-5; D unresolved. V shed 2 bases and J shed 1 base, with 5 bases lying between them. Germline V gene lookup returns CDR1 MNHNY and CDR2 SVGAGI (reference sequence). There are 13 residues in the CDR3. The CDR3 region is CASSYGVQETQYF. The DNA of the CDR3 is TGTGCCAGCAGTTACGGGGTCCAAGAGACCCAGTACTTC.

V gene TRBV5-6 combines with J gene TRBJ2-1; the match to TRBD2 covers 10 bases. The germline V gene has CDR1 SGHDT and CDR2 YYEEEE. The CDR3 totals 16 residues. The V segment lost 0 bases and the J segment 3 bases; nucleotides outside the gene matches: 3. CDR3 region: CASSLGPSGSYNEQFF. CDR3 nucleotide sequence: TGTGCCAGCAGCTTGGGGCCTAGCGGGAGCTACAATGAGCAGTTCTTC.

The V gene is TRBV18, the J gene TRBJ2-6; D not certain. The CDR3 loop spans 17 amino acids. CDR1 and CDR2 (germline): KGHSH, LQKENI. Trimming pared 8 bases from V and 0 bases from J, leaving 17 bases between. In nucleotides, the CDR3 is TGTGCCAGCGCCTGGGATGCCAAACTCTCTGGGGCCAACGTCCTGACTTTC. Residues: CASAWDAKLSGANVLTF.

The chain carries TRBV5-1 and TRBJ1-1; D is possibly TRBD1 (5 bases). From germline, CDR1 is SGHRS and CDR2 YFSETQ. V shed 1 base and J shed 6 bases, with 10 bases lying between them. The CDR3 is made up of 13 amino acids. The CDR3 spells CASSLNRQAEAFF. The CDR3 nucleotides are TGCGCCAGCAGCTTGAACAGGCAAGCTGAAGCTTTCTTT.

The chain uses TRBV7-2 and TRBJ1-2; tentatively, D is TRBD1 (6 bases). The germline V and J ends were trimmed by 1 base and 7 bases, with 16 bases remaining between them. Germline V gives CDR1 SGHTA, CDR2 FQGNSA. The CDR3 extends over 15 amino acids. The CDR3, as DNA: TGTGCCAGCAGCTTAGGGGGCGACCTAGGGGGTGGCTACACCTTC. Translation gives CASSLGGDLGGGYTF.

The V gene is TRBV11-3, the J gene TRBJ2-3; TRBD1 matches 7 bases. Looked up from germline, CDR1 is SGHNT and CDR2 is YENEEA. V lost 6 bases to trimming and J lost 6 bases; unmatched junction nucleotides: 6. The CDR3 sequence is 13 residues long. The CDR3 loop reads CASSLTTGDTQYF. CDR3 in DNA: TGTGCCAGCAGTCTCACGACAGGGGATACGCAGTATTTT.

This clonotype was counted a few times. This may come from a read error, since a much larger clone is one base off. The chain uses TRBV6-6 and TRBJ2-5; 7 bases are a match to TRBD2. Germline V gene sequence: CDR1 MNHNY, CDR2 SVGAGI (reference sequence). J gave up 11 bases and V 10 bases, and 16 bases lay outside the gene matches. This CDR3 comprises 13 residues. The CDR3 loop reads CANKRDNNNEQYF. CDR3 bases: TGTGCCAACAAGCGGGATAACAACAATGAGCAGTACTTC.

This clonotype was counted once. The V call is TRBV5-5, the J call TRBJ1-2; 8 nucleotides agree with TRBD1. V lost 0 bases, J lost 7 bases, and 14 bases stayed unmatched. The CDR3 runs to 17 residues. The germline CDR1 and CDR2 sequences are SGHKS and YYEKEE (reference sequence). The CDR3 reads CASSLDQGAYLSGGYTF. The CDR3, as DNA: TGTGCCAGCAGCTTGGATCAGGGGGCTTATTTATCGGGTGGCTACACCTTC.